A single sample is the source of the 9 T cell receptor beta chains below, sequenced in a study of blood T cells in healthy people across ages. A sample-barcoded 5' primer and a J-beta primer mix were used in a second PCR of about 7 to 12 cycles. In TCRdb, the 5' RACE reads were re-called with MiXCR into one record per CDR3 protein. The top ten hold roughly 2.1% of the sample, which has 2 million or so distinct CDR3 sequences, approximately 50% seen once. Sequenced material: blood. Receptor source: a woman in her thirties or forties in good health.

The CDR3 here is CASSLAGGDLNQPQHF. The CDR3 nucleotides read TGTGCCAGCAGCTTGGCGGGGGGCGACCTCAATCAGCCCCAGCATTTT. The V and J genes are TRBV5-6 and TRBJ1-5, with TRBD1 as a possible D gene (6 bases). This CDR3 is 16 amino acids long. Germline V gene lookup returns CDR1 SGHDT and CDR2 YYEEEE. Between the trimmed V and J ends, which lost 0 bases and 3 bases, there was a span of 13 bases.

The chain links TRBV20-1 to TRBJ2-4, with 7 bases lining up with TRBD1. The closer fit of TRBJ2-7 to the DNA end suggests the J call may be wrong. The germline V gene encodes CDR1 DFQATT and CDR2 SNEGSKA (reference sequence). This CDR3 region has 13 residues. As DNA, the CDR3 is TGCAGTGCTGGAATGACAGGGTCCTACGAGCAGTACTTC. Protein product: CSAGMTGSYEQYF.

This chain connects TRBV4-1 to TRBJ1-4; weak D call: TRBD1 (5 bases). Germline CDR1 MGHRA, CDR2 YSYEKL. This CDR3 is built from 16 residues. V gave up 1 base and J gave up 0 bases, with 9 bases separating them. The CDR3 reads CASSQVQGSTNEKLFF. The CDR3 coding sequence is TGCGCCAGCAGCCAAGTCCAGGGATCAACTAATGAAAAACTGTTTTTT.

The gene calls are TRBV25-1 and TRBJ1-2; D might be TRBD1 (5 bases). Germline V gives CDR1 MGHDK, CDR2 SYGVNS. Deletions cut 2 bases from V and 8 bases from J, with 12 bases between. This CDR3 region has 13 residues. The CDR3 is CASSEGTLEGYTF. The CDR3 coding sequence is TGTGCCAGCAGTGAAGGGACTCTCGAGGGCTACACCTTC.

This sequence joins TRBV7-8 and TRBJ1-2; 10 nucleotides line up with TRBD1. Germline V lookup: CDR1 SGHVS, CDR2 FQNEAQ. Losses at the gene ends were 5 bases for V and 4 bases for J; bases not matched to a gene: 7. The CDR3 extends over 15 amino acids. The CDR3 reads CASSTGTGDIYGYTF. As DNA, the CDR3 is TGTGCCAGCAGCACCGGGACAGGGGACATCTATGGCTACACCTTC.

The chain joins TRBV5-1 to TRBJ1-4; 7 positions match TRBD1. V shed 7 bases, J shed 1 base, and the junction held 7 bases outside the gene matches. The germline V gene encodes CDR1 SGHRS and CDR2 YFSETQ. This CDR3 has 15 residues. Written as DNA, the CDR3 is TGCGCCAGCGGCCGGGACAGCGGAACTAATGAAAAACTGTTTTTT. As protein: CASGRDSGTNEKLFF.

The V call is TRBV12-3 or TRBV12-4, the J call TRBJ1-2, with 10 positions matching TRBD1. The CDR3 is 15 amino acids. With 7 bases clipped from V and 5 bases from J, the junction kept 10 bases outside the gene matches. CDR3 sequence (DNA): TGTGCCAGCATCAGGACAGGGGGATCCGGGTATGGCTACACCTTC. It yields the protein CASIRTGGSGYGYTF.

The CDR3 DNA is TGTGCCAGCAGCTTAGAATCCCAGGGGATACGAGGGAGGACGGAGGGCTACACCTTC. Translated, it gives CASSLESQGIRGRTEGYTF. This chain uses TRBV7-2 with TRBJ1-2; D is perhaps TRBD1 (6 bases). Trimming removed 1 base at V and 8 bases at J, with 29 bases between. The CDR3 consists of 19 residues. CDR1 SGHTA and CDR2 FQGNSA come from the germline V gene.

This clonotype was picked up a small number of times. The rearrangement uses TRBV7-2 and TRBJ2-3, with 8 bases lining up with TRBD1. CDR1 and CDR2 from the germline V gene are SGHTA and FQGNSA. This CDR3 has 16 residues. With 0 bases clipped from V and 5 bases from J, the junction kept 7 bases outside the gene matches. The CDR3 sequence is CASSLAPAGGEDTQYF. The CDR3 region has the DNA TGTGCCAGCAGCTTAGCCCCGGCAGGGGGCGAAGATACGCAGTATTTT.